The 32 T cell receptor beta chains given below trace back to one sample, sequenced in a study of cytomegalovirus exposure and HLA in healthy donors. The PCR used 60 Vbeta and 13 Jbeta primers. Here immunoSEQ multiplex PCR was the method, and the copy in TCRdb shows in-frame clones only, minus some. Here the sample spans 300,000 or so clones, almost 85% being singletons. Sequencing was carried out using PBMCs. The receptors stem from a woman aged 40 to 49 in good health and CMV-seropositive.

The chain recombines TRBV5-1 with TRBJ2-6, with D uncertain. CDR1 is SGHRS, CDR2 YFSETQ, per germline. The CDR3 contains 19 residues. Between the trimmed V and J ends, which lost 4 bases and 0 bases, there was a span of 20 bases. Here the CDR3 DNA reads TGCGCCAGCAGCCCTCCGGCGGCTAGATCCTTCTCTGGGGCCAACGTCCTGACTTTC. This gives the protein CASSPPAARSFSGANVLTF.

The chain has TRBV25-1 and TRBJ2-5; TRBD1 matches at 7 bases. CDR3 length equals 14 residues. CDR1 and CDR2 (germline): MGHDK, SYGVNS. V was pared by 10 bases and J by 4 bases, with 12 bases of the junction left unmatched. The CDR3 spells CATTHRGAGETQYF. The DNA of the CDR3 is TGTGCCACCACGCACAGGGGAGCCGGAGAGACCCAGTACTTC.

CDR3 sequence (DNA): TGTGCCTGGAGTGTATGGGGAGTAGGCCTAGCGGGAGCTACAGGGGGGGATGAGCAGTTCTTC. Amino acids: CAWSVWGVGLAGATGGDEQFF. The J gene is TRBJ2-1, the V gene TRBV30, with TRBD2 matching over 10 bases. This CDR3 is 21 amino acids long. J gave up 8 bases and V 0 bases, and 25 bases lay outside the gene matches. Germline V gives CDR1 GTSNPN, CDR2 SVGIG (reference sequence).

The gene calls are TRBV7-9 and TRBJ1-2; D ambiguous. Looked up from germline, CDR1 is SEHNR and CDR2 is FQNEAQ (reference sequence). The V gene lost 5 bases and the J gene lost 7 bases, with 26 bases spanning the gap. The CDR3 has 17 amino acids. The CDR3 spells CASSLRYGGPITRGYTF. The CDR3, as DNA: TGTGCCAGCAGCCTGCGGTACGGAGGCCCCATAACTCGTGGCTACACCTTC.

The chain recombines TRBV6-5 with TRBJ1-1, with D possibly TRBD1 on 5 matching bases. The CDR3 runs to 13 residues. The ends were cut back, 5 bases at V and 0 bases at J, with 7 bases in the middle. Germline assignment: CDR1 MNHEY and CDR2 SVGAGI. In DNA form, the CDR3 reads TGTGCCAGCAGTAAGACAGTGAACACTGAAGCTTTCTTT. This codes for CASSKTVNTEAFF.

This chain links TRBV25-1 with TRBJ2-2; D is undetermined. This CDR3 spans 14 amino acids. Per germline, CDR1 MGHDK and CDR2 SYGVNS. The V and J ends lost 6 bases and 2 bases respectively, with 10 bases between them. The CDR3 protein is CASSHTQNTGELFF. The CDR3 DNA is TGTGCCAGCAGCCACACACAAAACACCGGGGAGCTGTTTTTT.

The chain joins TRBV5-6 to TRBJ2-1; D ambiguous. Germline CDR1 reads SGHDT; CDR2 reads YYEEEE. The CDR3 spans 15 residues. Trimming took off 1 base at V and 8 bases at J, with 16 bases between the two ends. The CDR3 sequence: CASSLYTSMLDEQFF. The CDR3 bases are TGTGCCAGCAGCTTGTATACTTCGATGTTGGATGAGCAGTTCTTC.

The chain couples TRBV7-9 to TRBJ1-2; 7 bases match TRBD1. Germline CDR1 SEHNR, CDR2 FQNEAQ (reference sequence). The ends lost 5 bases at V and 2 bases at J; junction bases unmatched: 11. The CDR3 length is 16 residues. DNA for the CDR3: TGTGCCAGCAGCGATGGTGGACGAGGGGGCAACTATGGCTACACCTTC. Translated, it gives CASSDGGRGGNYGYTF. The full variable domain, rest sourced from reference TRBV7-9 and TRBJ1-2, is DTGVSQNPRHKITKRGQNVTFRCDPISEHNRLYWYRQTLGQGPEFLTYFQNEAQLEKSRLLSDRFSAERPKGSFSTLEIQRTEQGDSAMYLCASSDGGRGGNYGYTFGSGTRLTVV.

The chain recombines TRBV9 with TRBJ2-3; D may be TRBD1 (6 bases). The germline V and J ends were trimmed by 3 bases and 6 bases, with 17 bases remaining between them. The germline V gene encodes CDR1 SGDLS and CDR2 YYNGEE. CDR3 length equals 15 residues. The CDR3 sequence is CASSAGQPYYDTQYF. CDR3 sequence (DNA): TGTGCCAGCAGCGCCGGACAGCCCTATTACGATACGCAGTATTTT. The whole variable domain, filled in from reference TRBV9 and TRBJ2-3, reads DSGVTQTPKHLITATGQRVTLRCSPRSGDLSVYWYQQSLDQGLQFLIQYYNGEERAKGNILERFSAQQFPDLHSELNLSSLELGDSALYFCASSAGQPYYDTQYFGPGTRLTVL.

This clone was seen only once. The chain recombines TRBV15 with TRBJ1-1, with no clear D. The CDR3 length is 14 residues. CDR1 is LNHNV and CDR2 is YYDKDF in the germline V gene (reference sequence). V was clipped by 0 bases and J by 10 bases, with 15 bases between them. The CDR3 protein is CATSRDLEGRSAFF. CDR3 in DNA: TGTGCCACCAGCAGAGATCTAGAGGGAAGGTCAGCTTTCTTT.

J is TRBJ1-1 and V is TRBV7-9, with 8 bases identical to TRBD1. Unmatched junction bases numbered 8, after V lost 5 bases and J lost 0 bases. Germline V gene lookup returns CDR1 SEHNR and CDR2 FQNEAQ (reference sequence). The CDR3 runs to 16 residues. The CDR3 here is CASSPRTGPMNTEAFF. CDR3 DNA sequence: TGTGCCAGCAGCCCGCGGACAGGGCCTATGAACACTGAAGCTTTCTTT.

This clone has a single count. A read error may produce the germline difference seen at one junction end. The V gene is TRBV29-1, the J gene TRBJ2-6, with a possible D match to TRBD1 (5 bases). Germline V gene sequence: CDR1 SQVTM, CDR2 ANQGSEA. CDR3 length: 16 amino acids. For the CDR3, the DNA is TGCAGCGCCTCCAGGGCGCTACACCCTGGGGCCAACGGCCTGACTTTC. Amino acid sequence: CSASRALHPGANGLTF.

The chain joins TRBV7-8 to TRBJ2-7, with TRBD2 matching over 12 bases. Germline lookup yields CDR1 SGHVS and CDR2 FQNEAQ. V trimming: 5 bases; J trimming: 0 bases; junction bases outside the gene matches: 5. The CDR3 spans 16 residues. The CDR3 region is CASSPWTSGDSYEQYF. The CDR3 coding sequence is TGTGCCAGCAGCCCATGGACTAGCGGGGACTCCTACGAGCAGTACTTC.

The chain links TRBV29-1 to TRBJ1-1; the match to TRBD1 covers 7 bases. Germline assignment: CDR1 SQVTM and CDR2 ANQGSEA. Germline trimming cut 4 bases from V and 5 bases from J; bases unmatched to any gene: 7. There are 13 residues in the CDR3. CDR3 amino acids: CSVVTGEGTEAFF. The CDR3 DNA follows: TGCAGCGTTGTAACAGGGGAAGGGACTGAAGCTTTCTTT.

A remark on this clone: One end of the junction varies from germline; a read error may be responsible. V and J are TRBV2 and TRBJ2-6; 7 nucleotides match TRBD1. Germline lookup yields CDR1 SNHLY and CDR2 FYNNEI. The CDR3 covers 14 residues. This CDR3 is CASRQGSGANGLTF. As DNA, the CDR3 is TGTGCCAGCCGACAGGGCTCTGGGGCCAACGGCCTGACTTTC.

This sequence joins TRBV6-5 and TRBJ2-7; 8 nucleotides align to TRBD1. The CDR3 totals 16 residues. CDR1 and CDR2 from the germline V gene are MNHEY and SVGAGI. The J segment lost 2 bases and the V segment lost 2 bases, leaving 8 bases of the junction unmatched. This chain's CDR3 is CASSYGSGTGTYEQYF. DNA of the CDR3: TGTGCCAGCAGTTACGGCTCTGGGACAGGAACCTACGAGCAGTACTTC.

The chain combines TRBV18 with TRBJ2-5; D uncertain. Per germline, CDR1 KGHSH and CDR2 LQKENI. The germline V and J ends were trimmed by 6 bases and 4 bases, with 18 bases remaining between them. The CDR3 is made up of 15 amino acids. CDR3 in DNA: TGTGCCAGCTCCCCCTCCAGGATTGCCTCAGAGACCCAGTACTTC. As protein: CASSPSRIASETQYF.

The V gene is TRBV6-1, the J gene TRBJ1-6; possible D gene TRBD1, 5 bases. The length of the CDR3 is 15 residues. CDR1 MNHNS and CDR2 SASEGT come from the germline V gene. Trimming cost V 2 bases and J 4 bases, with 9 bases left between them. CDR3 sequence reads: CASSETRQYNSPLHF. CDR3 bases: TGTGCCAGCAGTGAAACGCGACAGTATAATTCACCCCTCCACTTT.

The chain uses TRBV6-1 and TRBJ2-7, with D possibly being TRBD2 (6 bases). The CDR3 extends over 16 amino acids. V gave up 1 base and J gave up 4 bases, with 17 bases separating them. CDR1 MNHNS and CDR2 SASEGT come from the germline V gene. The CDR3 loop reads CASSEVTGGAGYEQYF. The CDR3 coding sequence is TGTGCCAGCAGTGAAGTCACTGGCGGGGCGGGGTACGAGCAGTACTTC.

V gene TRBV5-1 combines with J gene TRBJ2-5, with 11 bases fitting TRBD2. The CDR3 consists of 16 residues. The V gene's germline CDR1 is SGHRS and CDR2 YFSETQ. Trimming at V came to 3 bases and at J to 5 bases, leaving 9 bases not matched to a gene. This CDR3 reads CASSSQLAGGPETQYF. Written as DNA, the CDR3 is TGCGCCAGCAGCTCCCAATTAGCGGGAGGGCCGGAGACCCAGTACTTC.

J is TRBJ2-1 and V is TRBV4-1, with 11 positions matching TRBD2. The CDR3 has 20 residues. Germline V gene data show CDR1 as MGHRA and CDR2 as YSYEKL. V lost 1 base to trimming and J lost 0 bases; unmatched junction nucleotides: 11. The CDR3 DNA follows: TGCGCCAGCAGCCAAGTACGGGCTAGCGGGAGGACGAGCTCCTACAATGAGCAGTTCTTC. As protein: CASSQVRASGRTSSYNEQFF.

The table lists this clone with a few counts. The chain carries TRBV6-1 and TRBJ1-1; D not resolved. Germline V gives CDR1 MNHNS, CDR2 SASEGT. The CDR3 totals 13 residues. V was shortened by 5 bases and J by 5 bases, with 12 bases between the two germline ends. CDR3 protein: CASSSSGGTEAFF. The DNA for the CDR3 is TGTGCCAGCAGTTCCTCGGGAGGGACTGAAGCTTTCTTT.

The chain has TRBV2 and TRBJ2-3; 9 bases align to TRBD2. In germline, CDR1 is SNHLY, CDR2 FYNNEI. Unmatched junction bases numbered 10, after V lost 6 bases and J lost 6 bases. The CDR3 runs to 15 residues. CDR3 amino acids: CASSQGGRALDTQYF. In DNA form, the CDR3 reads TGTGCCAGCAGCCAGGGCGGGAGGGCCTTGGATACGCAGTATTTT. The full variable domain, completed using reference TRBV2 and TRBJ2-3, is EPEVTQTPSHQVTQMGQEVILRCVPISNHLYFYWYRQILGQKVEFLVSFYNNEISEKSEIFDDQFSVERPDGSNFTLKIRSTKLEDSAMYFCASSQGGRALDTQYFGPGTRLTVL.

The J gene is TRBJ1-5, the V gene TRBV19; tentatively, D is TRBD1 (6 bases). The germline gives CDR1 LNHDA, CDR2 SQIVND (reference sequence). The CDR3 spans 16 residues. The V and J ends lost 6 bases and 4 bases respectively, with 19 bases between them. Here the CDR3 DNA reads TGTGCCAGTAGATGGGGACAACAGGGTCCTAATCAGCCCCAGCATTTT. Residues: CASRWGQQGPNQPQHF.

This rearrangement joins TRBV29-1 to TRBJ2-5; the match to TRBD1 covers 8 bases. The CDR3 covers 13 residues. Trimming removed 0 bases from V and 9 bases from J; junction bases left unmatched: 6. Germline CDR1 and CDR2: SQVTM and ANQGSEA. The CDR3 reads CSVEDRQGWSQYF. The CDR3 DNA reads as TGCAGCGTTGAAGATCGACAGGGGTGGTCCCAGTACTTC.

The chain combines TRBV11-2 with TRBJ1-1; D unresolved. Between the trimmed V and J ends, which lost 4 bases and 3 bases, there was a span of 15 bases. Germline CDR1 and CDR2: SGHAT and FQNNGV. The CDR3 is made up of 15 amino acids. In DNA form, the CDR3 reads TGTGCCAGCAGCTCCCCCGCGGCCAGACACACTGAAGCTTTCTTT. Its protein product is CASSSPAARHTEAFF.

In nucleotides, the CDR3 is TGTGCCAGCAGCTCTACAGGGTTCTATGGCTACACCTTC. This translates into CASSSTGFYGYTF. The chain links TRBV5-6 to TRBJ1-2; maybe TRBD1 (6 bases). The V end was cut by 3 bases, the J end by 4 bases, with 10 bases between. The CDR3 totals 13 residues. CDR1 is SGHDT, CDR2 YYEEEE, per germline.

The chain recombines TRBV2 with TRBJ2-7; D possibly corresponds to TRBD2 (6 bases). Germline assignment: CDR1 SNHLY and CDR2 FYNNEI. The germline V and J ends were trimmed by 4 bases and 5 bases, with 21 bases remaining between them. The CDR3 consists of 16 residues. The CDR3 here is CASSASGVSPSHEQYF. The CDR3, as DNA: TGTGCCAGCAGTGCATCGGGAGTTTCTCCTTCCCACGAGCAGTACTTC.

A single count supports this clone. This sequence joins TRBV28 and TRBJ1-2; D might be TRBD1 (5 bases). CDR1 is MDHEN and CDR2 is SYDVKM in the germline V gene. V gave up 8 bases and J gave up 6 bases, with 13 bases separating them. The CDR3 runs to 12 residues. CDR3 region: CASRFGGNGYTF. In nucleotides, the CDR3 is TGTGCCAGCCGGTTCGGGGGGAATGGCTACACCTTC.

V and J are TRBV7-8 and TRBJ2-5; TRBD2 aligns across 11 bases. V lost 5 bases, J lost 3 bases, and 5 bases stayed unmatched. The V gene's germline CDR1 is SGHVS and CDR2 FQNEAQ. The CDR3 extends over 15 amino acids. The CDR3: CASSSSGLAEETQYF. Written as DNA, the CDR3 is TGTGCCAGCAGCAGCTCGGGACTAGCGGAAGAGACCCAGTACTTC.

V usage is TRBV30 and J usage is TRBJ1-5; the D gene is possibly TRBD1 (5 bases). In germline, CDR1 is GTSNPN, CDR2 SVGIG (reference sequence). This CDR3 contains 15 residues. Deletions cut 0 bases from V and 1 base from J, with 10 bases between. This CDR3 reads CAWSVAGSSNQPQHF. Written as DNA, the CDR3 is TGTGCCTGGAGTGTCGCAGGGTCGAGCAATCAGCCCCAGCATTTT.

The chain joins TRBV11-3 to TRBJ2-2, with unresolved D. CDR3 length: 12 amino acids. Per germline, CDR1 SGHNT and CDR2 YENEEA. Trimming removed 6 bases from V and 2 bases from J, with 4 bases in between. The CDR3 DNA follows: TGTGCCAGCAGATCAAACACCGGGGAGCTGTTTTTT. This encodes CASRSNTGELFF.